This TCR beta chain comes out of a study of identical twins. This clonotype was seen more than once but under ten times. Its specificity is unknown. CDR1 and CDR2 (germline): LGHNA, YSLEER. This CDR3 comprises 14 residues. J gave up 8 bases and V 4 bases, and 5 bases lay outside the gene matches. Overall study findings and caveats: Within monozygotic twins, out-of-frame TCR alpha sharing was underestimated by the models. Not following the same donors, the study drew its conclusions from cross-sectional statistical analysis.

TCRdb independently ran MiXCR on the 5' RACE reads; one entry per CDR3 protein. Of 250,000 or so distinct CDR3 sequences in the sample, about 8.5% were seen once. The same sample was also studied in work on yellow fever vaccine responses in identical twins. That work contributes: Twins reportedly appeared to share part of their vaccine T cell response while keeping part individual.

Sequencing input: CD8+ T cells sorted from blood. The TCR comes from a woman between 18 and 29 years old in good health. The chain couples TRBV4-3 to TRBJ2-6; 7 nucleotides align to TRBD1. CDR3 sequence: CASSPNRGTNVLTF. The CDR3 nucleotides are TGCGCCAGCAGCCCTAACAGGGGAACCAACGTCCTGACTTTC.